Each of the 13 T cell receptor beta chains below was sequenced from the same sample in a study of cytomegalovirus exposure and HLA in healthy donors. The assay was immunoSEQ multiplex PCR, and TCRdb's table has in-frame clones only and misses some. Of 150,000 to 200,000 clones listed, 85% were seen once; the top ten hold approximately 15%. Sequenced: PBMCs. The receptors stem from a man younger than 35 in good health and CMV-seropositive.

This clone was counted a few times. The chain carries TRBV5-1 and TRBJ1-2; the D is unclear. The CDR3 contains 12 residues. Germline loops: CDR1 SGHRS, CDR2 YFSETQ. Trimming stripped 2 bases from V and 8 bases from J, with 10 bases between. This CDR3 reads CASSLNTWGYTF. The CDR3 DNA follows: TGCGCCAGCAGCTTAAACACCTGGGGCTACACCTTC.

The chain joins TRBV27 to TRBJ2-1; perhaps TRBD1 as D (8 bases). The CDR3 is made up of 15 amino acids. Germline V gives CDR1 MNHEY, CDR2 SMNVEV (reference sequence). V was pared by 6 bases and J by 6 bases, with 18 bases between. CDR3 loop: CASSHTGGGSNEQFF. The CDR3 DNA reads as TGTGCCAGCAGCCATACAGGGGGAGGGTCCAATGAGCAGTTCTTC.

The chain employs TRBV7-7 and TRBJ2-3; no clear D. Trimming shortened V by 1 base and J by 4 bases, and 12 bases separated the two germline ends. Germline CDR1 and CDR2: SSHAT and FNYEAQ (reference sequence). The length of the CDR3 is 15 residues. CDR3: CASSLGGAEADTQYF. The CDR3 DNA reads as TGTGCCAGCAGCTTAGGTGGAGCAGAGGCAGATACGCAGTATTTT. The entire variable domain, with the rest obtained from reference TRBV7-7 and TRBJ2-3, is as follows: GAGVSQSPRYKVTKRGQDVTLRCDPISSHATLYWYQQALGQGPEFLTYFNYEAQPDKSGLPSDRFSAERPEGSISTLTIQRTEQRDSAMYRCASSLGGAEADTQYFGPGTRLTVL.

The V gene is TRBV5-1, the J gene TRBJ1-1; TRBD1 matches 9 bases. The CDR3 spans 13 residues. Unmatched junction bases numbered 2, after V lost 0 bases and J lost 8 bases. CDR1 is SGHRS and CDR2 is YFSETQ in the germline V gene. The CDR3 here is CASSLVGTGEAFF. CDR3 in DNA: TGCGCCAGCAGCTTGGTAGGGACAGGGGAAGCTTTCTTT.

The chain has TRBV12-5 and TRBJ2-3, with 10 bases lining up with TRBD1. This CDR3 is built from 14 residues. The germline gives CDR1 LGHNT, CDR2 FRNRAP. Trimming at V came to 4 bases and at J to 4 bases, leaving 2 bases not matched to a gene. CDR3 sequence (DNA): TGTGCTAGTGGTTCCGGGACAGGGGCAGATACGCAGTATTTT. Protein: CASGSGTGADTQYF. The complete variable domain, with remaining parts taken from reference TRBV12-5 and TRBJ2-3, reads DARVTQTPRHKVTEMGQEVTMRCQPILGHNTVFWYRQTMMQGLELLAYFRNRAPLDDSGMPKDRFSAEMPDATLATLKIQPSEPRDSAVYFCASGSGTGADTQYFGPGTRLTVL.

The chain recombines TRBV19 with TRBJ1-1, with 8 nucleotides matching TRBD1. J was trimmed by 4 bases and V by 1 base; bases with no gene match: 5. This CDR3 has 15 residues. Germline V gene data show CDR1 as LNHDA and CDR2 as SQIVND (reference sequence). In DNA, the CDR3 is TGTGCCAGTAGTATAGCGGACAGGGAAGGCACTGAAGCTTTCTTT. Translating it yields CASSIADREGTEAFF.

The V and J genes are TRBV5-6 and TRBJ2-7; TRBD1 matches at 7 bases. Trimming at V came to 4 bases and at J to 0 bases, leaving 7 bases not matched to a gene. CDR1 and CDR2 from the germline V gene are SGHDT and YYEEEE. The CDR3 has 15 amino acids. This CDR3 reads CASSKGQESSYEQYF. CDR3 nucleotides: TGTGCCAGCAGCAAAGGACAGGAAAGCTCCTACGAGCAGTACTTC.

The rearrangement links TRBV6-6 to TRBJ1-2; possibly TRBD1 for D (5 bases). This CDR3 is 13 amino acids long. Trimming took off 0 bases at V and 8 bases at J, with 10 bases between the two ends. Germline values: CDR1 MNHNY, CDR2 SVGAGI (reference sequence). CDR3 sequence (DNA): TGTGCCAGCAGTTACTCGGACACTCGGGGCTACACCTTC. It translates to CASSYSDTRGYTF.

This sequence joins TRBV11-2 and TRBJ2-3; TRBD2 matches 9 bases. J was trimmed by 6 bases and V by 3 bases; bases with no gene match: 4. This CDR3 has 14 amino acids. CDR1 SGHAT and CDR2 FQNNGV come from the germline V gene. CDR3 sequence (DNA): TGTGCCAGCAGCTTGAATAGCGGGGGTGATACGCAGTATTTT. This encodes CASSLNSGGDTQYF.

The V call is TRBV2, the J call TRBJ2-1, with D unresolved. CDR1 and CDR2 from the germline V gene are SNHLY and FYNNEI. The CDR3 sequence is 15 residues long. The ends were cut back, 3 bases at V and 0 bases at J, with 9 bases in the middle. For the CDR3, the DNA is TGTGCCAGCAGTGAGCAACAGAGCTCCTACAATGAGCAGTTCTTC. The encoded protein is CASSEQQSSYNEQFF.

This clone has just one count. The V gene is TRBV19, the J gene TRBJ1-2, with D perhaps matching TRBD1 (5 bases). The CDR3 contains 15 residues. Germline CDR1 reads LNHDA; CDR2 reads SQIVND (reference sequence). Trimming stripped 3 bases from V and 6 bases from J, with 17 bases between. The CDR3 sequence: CASSIRGGSWDGYTF. As DNA, the CDR3 is TGTGCCAGTAGTATTCGGGGGGGGTCCTGGGATGGCTACACCTTC.

The genes are TRBV14 and TRBJ2-7, with 7 bases identical to TRBD1. The germline V gene has CDR1 SGHDN and CDR2 FVKESK. Losses at the gene ends were 2 bases for V and 2 bases for J; bases not matched to a gene: 9. There are 16 residues in the CDR3. This CDR3 is CASSQLTGQPPYEQYF. The CDR3 DNA sequence: TGTGCCAGCAGCCAATTAACGGGACAGCCCCCCTACGAGCAGTACTTC.

In nucleotides, the CDR3 is TGTGCCAGCAGCGCCACGACAGGGGGCGTAACCGGGGAGCTGTTTTTT. It codes for CASSATTGGVTGELFF. The V gene is TRBV7-8, the J gene TRBJ2-2, with TRBD1 identical over 10 bases. The V gene end was trimmed by 5 bases and the J gene end by 5 bases; junction bases not matched to a gene: 8. Per the germline V gene, CDR1 is SGHVS and CDR2 is FQNEAQ. This CDR3 has 16 amino acids. The full variable domain, completed using reference TRBV7-8 and TRBJ2-2, is GAGVSQSPRYKVAKRGQDVALRCDPISGHVSLFWYQQALGQGPEFLTYFQNEAQLDKSGLPSDRFFAERPEGSVSTLKIQRTQQEDSAVYLCASSATTGGVTGELFFGEGSRLTVL.